This T cell receptor (beta chain) was retrieved from a study of Ad26.COV2.S vaccination and SARS-CoV-2 variants. Profiling relied on immunoSEQ multiplex PCR, and the TCRdb table lists in-frame clones only, not all of them. This sample has 300,000 to 400,000 clones, with about 91% found just once. The germline CDR1 and CDR2 sequences are DFQATT and SNEGSKA (reference sequence). The germline V and J ends were trimmed by 5 bases and 5 bases, with 9 bases remaining between them. The length of the CDR3 is 11 residues. The source is a human donor who had recovered from COVID-19. This sequence joins TRBV20-1 and TRBJ1-2, with D unresolved. Sequenced here: peripheral blood, sampled after recovery from COVID-19. DNA for the CDR3: TGCAGTGCTGGGGTCCTATATGGCTACACCTTC. It specifies CSAGVLYGYTF.